This entry features one T cell receptor (beta chain) sequence. The target of this receptor is not known. Base quality data are lacking; no much larger clone is found one base away. This record comes from a study of blood T cells in healthy people across ages (dated by TCRdb to between 2014 and 2016). Study-wide context: In model experiments, template switching captured about one uniquely barcoded TCR beta cDNA molecule for every two T cells. The study measured age-related changes in TCR beta repertoire diversity using deep sequencing normalized with unique cDNA molecular identifiers. Donors were grouped into four age groups: young (average about 15 years), middle-aged (roughly 38), aged (around 62) and long-lived (just over 80). To avoid experimental bias, donors of different ages were randomly spread across the sequencing lanes. The study analyzed two additional independent replicas of 1 million unique cDNA reads from the same blood draw for two donors, one aged 18 to 29 and one aged 80 or older.

The germline V gene (reference sequence) sets CDR1 to DFQATT and CDR2 to SNEGSKA. Its CDR3 holds 14 amino acids, cysteine through phenylalanine. Just CDR3 DNA is preserved here, 42 bases in frame from base 1. Trimming takes 0 bases from V and 11 bases from J, and the germline ends sit 19 bases apart. Here is what the overall study found, with its caveats: Conclusive comparison of naive and antigen-experienced compartments was prevented by the profiling of bulk unsorted PBMCs. There was a strong correlation between observed TCR beta diversity and the percentage of naive T cells measured by flow cytometry. Total diversity estimates from one million sequenced T cells were considered lower bounds and underestimates. Compared with the aged group, the long-lived group had more naive CD4+ T cells, fewer expanded clones and increased TCR diversity, suggesting age selection. The CMV infection status of donors was not known, potentially confounding age-related changes in expanded clonotypes. As age increased, observed TCR beta diversity per million T cells dropped in a roughly linear way, and a significant reduction was already evident by age 40.

The roughly 39 donors, aged about 6 to 95 years, were systemically healthy Caucasian individuals from Russia. About 10 milliliters of peripheral blood were drawn from each donor into EDTA-treated Vacutainer tubes. Ficoll-Paque density-gradient centrifugation was used to isolate PBMCs, with at least 7 million per sample. Trizol reagent was used to extract total RNA from PBMCs, with at least 5.5 micrograms per sample. The percentages of naive CD45RAhigh/CD27high T cells were determined by flow cytometry on a PBMC aliquot from every donor. The library was produced with 5' RACE. TCRdb names Illumina HiSeq 2500 as the instrument used. The second PCR ran for about 6 to 11 cycles and used a J-beta primer mix along with a sample-barcoded 5' primer. A template-switch 5' adaptor carrying 12 random nucleotides introduced a unique molecular identifier onto each TCR beta cDNA molecule. At least 2.5 million CDR3-containing paired-end reads were obtained from each sample. The Mint cDNA synthesis kit, primed by a TRBC-specific oligonucleotide, was used to synthesize first-strand cDNA from all RNA. After uracil-DNA glycosylase treatment, a first 18-cycle PCR used universal primers M1SS and BC2_uni_R on all cDNA. For the original study's pipeline: For normalization, 1 million high-quality reads were randomly selected from each sample, with every read carrying a distinct molecular identifier. Instead of being binned into consensus sequences, reads that shared molecular identifiers were thrown out. CDR3 identification, clonotype clustering and error correction used MiTCR with a Q25 quality threshold and the strictest error-elimination algorithm. A nonparametric unseen species model with Euler transformation was used to estimate a lower bound on total TCR beta diversity. The raw public reads went through TCRdb reprocessing: fastp at Q25, MiXCR clone calling, in-frame beta chains kept. Rows merge per CDR3 protein into single entries with the most common DNA and genes. The V and J calls and clone size come from TCRdb's table, not from the authors' own analysis. The sample profile shows approximately 820,000 distinct CDR3 sequences; 40% to 50% of them were found once. The ten largest clones capture about 19% of the sample.

This clonotype was obtained from a man aged 60 to 75 in good health. Sample: blood. The receptor chain draws on TRBV20-1 and TRBJ2-5; a weak D assignment points to TRBD1 (5 bases agree). The CDR3 corresponds to CSARDLWGSKGQYF. The sequenced DNA is TGCAGTGCTAGAGATCTATGGGGCTCAAAGGGGCAGTACTTC.